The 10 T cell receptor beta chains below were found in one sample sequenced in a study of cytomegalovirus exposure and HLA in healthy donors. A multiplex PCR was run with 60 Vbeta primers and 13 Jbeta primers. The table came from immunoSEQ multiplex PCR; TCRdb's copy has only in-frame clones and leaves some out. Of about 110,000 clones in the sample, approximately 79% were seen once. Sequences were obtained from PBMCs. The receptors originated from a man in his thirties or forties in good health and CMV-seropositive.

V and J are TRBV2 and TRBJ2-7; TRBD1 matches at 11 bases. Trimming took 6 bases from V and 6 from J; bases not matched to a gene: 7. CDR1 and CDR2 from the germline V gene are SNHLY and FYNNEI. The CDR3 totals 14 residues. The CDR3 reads CASRSRTGGGEQYF. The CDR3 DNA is TGTGCCAGCAGGTCCCGGACAGGGGGCGGCGAGCAGTACTTC.

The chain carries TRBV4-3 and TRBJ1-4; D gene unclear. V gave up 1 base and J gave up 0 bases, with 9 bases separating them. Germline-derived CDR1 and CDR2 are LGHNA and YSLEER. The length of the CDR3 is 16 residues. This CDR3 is CASSQAVTATNEKLFF. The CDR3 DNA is TGCGCCAGCAGCCAAGCGGTTACGGCAACTAATGAAAAACTGTTTTTT.

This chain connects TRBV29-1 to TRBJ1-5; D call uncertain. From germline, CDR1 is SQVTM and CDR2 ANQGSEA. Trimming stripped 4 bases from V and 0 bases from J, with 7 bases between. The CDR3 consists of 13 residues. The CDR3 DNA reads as TGCAGCGTTGCGCGGGATAGCAATCAGCCCCAGCATTTT. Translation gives CSVARDSNQPQHF.

CDR3 DNA: TGTGCCACCAGCACGGCAGGGTCTGGGGCCAACGTCCTGACTTTC. Translation gives CATSTAGSGANVLTF. The chain has TRBV15 and TRBJ2-6; D perhaps matches TRBD1 (5 bases). The germline gives CDR1 LNHNV, CDR2 YYDKDF (reference sequence). Trimming shortened V by 4 bases and J by 1 base, and 8 bases separated the two germline ends. The CDR3 is 15 residues long.

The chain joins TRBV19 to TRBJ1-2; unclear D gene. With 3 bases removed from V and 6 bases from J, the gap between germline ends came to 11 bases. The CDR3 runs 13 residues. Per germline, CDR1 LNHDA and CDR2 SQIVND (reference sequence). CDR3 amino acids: CASSMEGWDGYTF. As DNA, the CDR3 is TGTGCCAGTAGTATGGAGGGTTGGGATGGCTACACCTTC.

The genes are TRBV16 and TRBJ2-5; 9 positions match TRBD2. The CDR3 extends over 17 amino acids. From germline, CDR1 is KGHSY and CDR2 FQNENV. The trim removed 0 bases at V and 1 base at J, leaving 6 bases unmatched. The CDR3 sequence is CASSQSILAGSQETQYF. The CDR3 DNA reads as TGTGCCAGCAGCCAATCGATCCTAGCGGGATCCCAAGAGACCCAGTACTTC.

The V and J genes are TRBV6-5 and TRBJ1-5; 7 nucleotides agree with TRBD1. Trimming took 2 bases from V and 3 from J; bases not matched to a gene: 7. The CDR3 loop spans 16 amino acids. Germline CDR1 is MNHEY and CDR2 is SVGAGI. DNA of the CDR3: TGTGCCAGCAGTTACCAAGGGACAGCTGACAATCAGCCCCAGCATTTT. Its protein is CASSYQGTADNQPQHF.

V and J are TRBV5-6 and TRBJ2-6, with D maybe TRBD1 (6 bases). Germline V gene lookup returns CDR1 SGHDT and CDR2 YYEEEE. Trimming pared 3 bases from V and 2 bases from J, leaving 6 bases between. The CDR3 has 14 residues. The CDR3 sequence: CASSWGPGANVLTF. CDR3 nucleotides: TGTGCCAGCAGCTGGGGGCCTGGGGCCAACGTCCTGACTTTC.

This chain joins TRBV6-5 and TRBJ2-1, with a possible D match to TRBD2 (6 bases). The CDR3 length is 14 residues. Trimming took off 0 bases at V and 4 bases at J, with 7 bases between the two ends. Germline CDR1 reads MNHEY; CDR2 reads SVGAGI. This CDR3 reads CASSYSGRYNEQFF. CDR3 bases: TGTGCCAGCAGTTACTCAGGGAGGTACAATGAGCAGTTCTTC.

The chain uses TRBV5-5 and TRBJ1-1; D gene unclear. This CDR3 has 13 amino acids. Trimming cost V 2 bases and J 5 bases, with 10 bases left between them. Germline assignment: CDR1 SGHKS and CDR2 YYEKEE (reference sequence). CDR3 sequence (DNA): TGTGCCAGCAGCTTCGGGGTTGGTACTGAAGCTTTCTTT. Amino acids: CASSFGVGTEAFF.